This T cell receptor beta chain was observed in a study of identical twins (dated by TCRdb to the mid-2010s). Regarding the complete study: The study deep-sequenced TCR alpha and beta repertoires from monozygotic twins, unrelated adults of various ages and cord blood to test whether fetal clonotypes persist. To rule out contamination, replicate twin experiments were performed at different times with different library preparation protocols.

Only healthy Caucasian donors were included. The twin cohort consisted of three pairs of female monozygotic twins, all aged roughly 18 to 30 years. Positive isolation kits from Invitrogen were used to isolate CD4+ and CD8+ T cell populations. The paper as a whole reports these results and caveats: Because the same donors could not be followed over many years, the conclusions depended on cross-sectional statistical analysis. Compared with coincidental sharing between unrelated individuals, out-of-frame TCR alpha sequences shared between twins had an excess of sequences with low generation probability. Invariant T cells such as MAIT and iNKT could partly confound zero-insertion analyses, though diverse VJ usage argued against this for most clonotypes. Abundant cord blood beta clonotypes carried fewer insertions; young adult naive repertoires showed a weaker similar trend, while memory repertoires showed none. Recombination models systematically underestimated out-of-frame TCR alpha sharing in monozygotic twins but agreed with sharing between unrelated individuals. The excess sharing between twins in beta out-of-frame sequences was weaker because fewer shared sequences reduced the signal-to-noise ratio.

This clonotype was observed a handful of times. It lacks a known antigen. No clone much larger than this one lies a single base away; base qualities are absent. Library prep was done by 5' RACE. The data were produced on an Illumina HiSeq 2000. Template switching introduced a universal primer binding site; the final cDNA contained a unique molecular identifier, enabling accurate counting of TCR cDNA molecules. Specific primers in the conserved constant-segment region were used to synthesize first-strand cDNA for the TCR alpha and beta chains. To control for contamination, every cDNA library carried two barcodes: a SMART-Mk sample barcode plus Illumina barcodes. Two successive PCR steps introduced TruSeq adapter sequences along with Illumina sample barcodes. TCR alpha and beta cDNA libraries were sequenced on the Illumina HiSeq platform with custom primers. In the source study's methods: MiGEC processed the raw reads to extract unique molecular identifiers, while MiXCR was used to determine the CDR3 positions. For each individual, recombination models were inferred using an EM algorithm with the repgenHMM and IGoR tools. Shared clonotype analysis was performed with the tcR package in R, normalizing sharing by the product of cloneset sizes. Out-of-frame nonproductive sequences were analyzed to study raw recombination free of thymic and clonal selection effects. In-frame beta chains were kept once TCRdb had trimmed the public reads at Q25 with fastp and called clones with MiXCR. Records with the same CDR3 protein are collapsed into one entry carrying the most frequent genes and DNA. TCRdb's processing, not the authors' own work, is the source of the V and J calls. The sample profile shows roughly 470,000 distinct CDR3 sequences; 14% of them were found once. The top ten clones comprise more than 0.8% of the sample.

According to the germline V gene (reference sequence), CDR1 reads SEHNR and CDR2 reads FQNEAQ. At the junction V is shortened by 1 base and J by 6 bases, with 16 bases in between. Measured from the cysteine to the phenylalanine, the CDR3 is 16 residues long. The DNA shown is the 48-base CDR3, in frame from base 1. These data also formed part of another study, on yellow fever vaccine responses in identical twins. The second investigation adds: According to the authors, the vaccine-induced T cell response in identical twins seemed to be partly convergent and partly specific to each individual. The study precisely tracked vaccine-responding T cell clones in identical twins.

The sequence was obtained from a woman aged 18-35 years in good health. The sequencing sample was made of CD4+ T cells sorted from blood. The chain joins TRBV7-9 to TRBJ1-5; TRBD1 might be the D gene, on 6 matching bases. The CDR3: CASSLVGPRGSQPQHF. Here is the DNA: TGTGCCAGCAGCTTAGTCGGCCCAAGGGGGTCTCAGCCCCAGCATTTT.